This T cell receptor beta chain was found in a study of early T cells in non-severe SARS-CoV-2 infection. Study-level information: Alpha and beta chains were unpaired, from unsorted whole-blood bulk RNA.

CDR3 length equals 14 residues. V lost 4 bases, J lost 5 bases, and 15 bases lay in between. CDR1 and CDR2 from the germline V gene are MNHEY and SMNVEV (reference sequence). The library protocol tagged individual cDNA molecules with unique molecular identifiers. MiXCR was run by TCRdb on the 5' RACE reads, yielding one entry per CDR3 protein. The repertoire holds around 92,000 distinct CDR3 sequences, with more than 9.5% as singletons. This clonotype was recorded many times. What it binds is not known. General study results and limits: A preference for anti-spike CD8 responses marked VDJdb matching, which missed private and CD4 specificities.

This TCR came from an adult who was a healthcare worker with PCR-confirmed SARS-CoV-2 infection or an uninfected control (not recorded which). This chain connects TRBV27 to TRBJ2-7; TRBD1 is a possible D gene (6 bases). The material sequenced was whole blood. CDR3: CASSSDRFPHEQYF. The CDR3 DNA reads TGTGCCAGCAGTTCCGACAGGTTCCCACACGAGCAGTACTTC.